This entry describes one T cell receptor (beta chain). The junction differs from germline at one of its ends, possibly a read error. TCRdb itself ran the PCR reads through MiXCR, one entry per CDR3 protein. The table lists over 600,000 distinct CDR3 sequences, just under 20% of them singletons. These data belong to a study of molecular identifiers for immune sequencing clone quantification. The CDR3 consists of 21 residues. Per the germline V gene, CDR1 is KGHSY and CDR2 is FQNENV. The chain links TRBV16 to TRBJ1-3; 7 nucleotides match TRBD1. Material for sequencing was naive CD8+ T cells from blood, with Jurkat cell RNA spiked in. The subset was: FACS-sorted CD8+CD4-CCR7+CD45RA+ naive T cells. The sequence came from a human donor in good health. Some libraries in this study had Jurkat cell RNA spiked in. As DNA, the CDR3 is TGTGCCAGCAGCCAACAGATAATAGGGTCCTCCGACAGGGCCACTGGAAACACCGTATATTTT. This codes for CASSQQIIGSSDRATGNTVYF.